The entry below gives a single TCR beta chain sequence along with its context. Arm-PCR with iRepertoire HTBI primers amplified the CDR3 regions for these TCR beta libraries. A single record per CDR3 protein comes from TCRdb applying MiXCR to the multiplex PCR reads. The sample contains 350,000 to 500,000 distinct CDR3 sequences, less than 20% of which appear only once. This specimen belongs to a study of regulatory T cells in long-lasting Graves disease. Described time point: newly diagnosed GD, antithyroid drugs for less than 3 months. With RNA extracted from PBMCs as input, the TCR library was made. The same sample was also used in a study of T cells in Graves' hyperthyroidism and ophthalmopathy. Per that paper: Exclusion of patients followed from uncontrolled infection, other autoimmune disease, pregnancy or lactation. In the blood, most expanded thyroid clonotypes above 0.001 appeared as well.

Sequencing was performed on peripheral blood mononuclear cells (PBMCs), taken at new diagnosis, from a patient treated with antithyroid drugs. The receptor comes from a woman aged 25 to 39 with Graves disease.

The CDR3 bases are TGTGCCAGCAGCTCGACGGCATTCAACTCTGGAAACACCATATATTTT. Translating gives CASSSTAFNSGNTIYF. The rearrangement joins TRBV6-1 to TRBJ1-3; D ambiguous. The CDR3 sequence is 16 residues long. Germline V gene sequence: CDR1 MNHNS, CDR2 SASEGT. The germline V and J ends were trimmed by 6 bases and 0 bases, with 15 bases remaining between them.